This paragraph reports one T cell receptor (beta chain). Its target is not known. The source of the sample is a study of T cell responses to AZD1222 COVID-19 vaccine. In the study overall: Samples with a second dose at about 4 or about 12 weeks were pooled together. Study conclusions and caveats: Repertoire sampling happened only post peak T cell response. Clonal diversity was possibly underestimated; the donors were predominantly white British and more often female. At baseline, seropositivity was found in only a handful of AZD1222 recipients.

Method: immunoSEQ multiplex PCR; TCRdb's copy keeps in-frame clones and lacks some. Here the sample spans about 140,000 clones, 80% to 95% being singletons. Germline assignment: CDR1 SNHLY and CDR2 FYNNEI. Trimming took off 6 bases at V and 5 bases at J, with 14 bases between the two ends. This CDR3 has 13 amino acids. This specimen was peripheral blood, taken on day 0 of AZD1222 vaccination. This rearrangement joins TRBV2 to TRBJ2-7; D remains ambiguous. This TCR came from an adult in good health. This CDR3 is CASSTQQGNEQYF. As DNA, the CDR3 is TGTGCCAGCAGCACCCAACAAGGGAACGAGCAGTACTTC.